The TCR beta chain described here comes from a study of T cell changes during pregnancy in multiple sclerosis. With 2 bases removed from V and 8 bases from J, the gap between germline ends came to 12 bases. This CDR3 comprises 13 residues. Germline CDR1 SNHLY, CDR2 FYNNEI. Assay: immunoSEQ multiplex PCR; the TCRdb copy retains only in-frame clones and omits some. The sample holds about 44,000 clones, about nine tenths seen once. Sample: CD4+ T cells from peripheral blood mononuclear cells, taken in the first trimester of pregnancy. The J gene is TRBJ1-2, the V gene TRBV2; TRBD1 is a possible D gene (5 bases). The sequence was obtained from a female donor with multiple sclerosis, enrolled in a pregnancy study. CDR3 protein: CASSERGGLGYTF. CDR3 DNA: TGTGCCAGCAGTGAACGGGGGGGACTGGGCTACACCTTC.